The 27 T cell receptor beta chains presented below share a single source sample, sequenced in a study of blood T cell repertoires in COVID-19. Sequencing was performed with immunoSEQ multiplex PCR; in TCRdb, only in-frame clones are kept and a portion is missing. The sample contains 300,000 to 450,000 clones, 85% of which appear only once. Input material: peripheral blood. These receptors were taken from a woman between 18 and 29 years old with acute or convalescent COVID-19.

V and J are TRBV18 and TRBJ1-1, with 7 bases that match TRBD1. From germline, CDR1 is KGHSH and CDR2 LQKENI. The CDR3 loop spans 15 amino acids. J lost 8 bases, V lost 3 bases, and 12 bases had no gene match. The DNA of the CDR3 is TGTGCCAGCTCACCCCGTGTGGGGACAGCTTACGAAGCTTTCTTT. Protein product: CASSPRVGTAYEAFF.

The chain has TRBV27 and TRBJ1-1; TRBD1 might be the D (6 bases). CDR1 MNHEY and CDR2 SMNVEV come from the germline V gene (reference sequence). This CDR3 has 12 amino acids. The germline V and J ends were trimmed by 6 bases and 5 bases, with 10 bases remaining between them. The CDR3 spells CASRNGQTEAFF. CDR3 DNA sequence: TGTGCCAGCAGGAACGGACAGACTGAAGCTTTCTTT.

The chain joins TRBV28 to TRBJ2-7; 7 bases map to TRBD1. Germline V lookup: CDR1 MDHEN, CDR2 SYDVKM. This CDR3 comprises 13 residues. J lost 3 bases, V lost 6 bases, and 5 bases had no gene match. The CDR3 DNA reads TGTGCCAGCAGCCATTACAGGGGCTACGAGCAGTACTTC. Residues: CASSHYRGYEQYF. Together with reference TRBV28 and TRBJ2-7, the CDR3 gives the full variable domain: DVKVTQSSRYLVKRTGEKVFLECVQDMDHENMFWYRQDPGLGLRLIYFSYDVKMKEKGDIPEGYSVSREKKERFSLILESASTNQTSMYLCASSHYRGYEQYFGPGTRLTVT.

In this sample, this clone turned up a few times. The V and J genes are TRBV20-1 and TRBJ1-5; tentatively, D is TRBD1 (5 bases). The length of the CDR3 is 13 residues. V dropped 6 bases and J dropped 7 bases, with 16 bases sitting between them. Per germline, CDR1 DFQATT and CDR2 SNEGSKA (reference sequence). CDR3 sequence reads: CSASRDSGQPQHF. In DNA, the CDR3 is TGCAGTGCAAGTCGGGACTCGGGGCAGCCCCAGCATTTT.

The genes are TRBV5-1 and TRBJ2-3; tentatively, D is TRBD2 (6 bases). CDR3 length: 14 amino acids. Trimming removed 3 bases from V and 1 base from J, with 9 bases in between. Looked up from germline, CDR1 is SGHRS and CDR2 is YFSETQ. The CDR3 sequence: CASSSGVGTDTQYF. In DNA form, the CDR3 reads TGCGCCAGCAGCTCGGGGGTCGGCACAGATACGCAGTATTTT.

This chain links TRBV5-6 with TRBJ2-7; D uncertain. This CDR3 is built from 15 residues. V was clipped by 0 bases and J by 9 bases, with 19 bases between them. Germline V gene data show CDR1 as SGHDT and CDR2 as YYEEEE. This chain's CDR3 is CASSLEGGALGRQYF. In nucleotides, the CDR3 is TGTGCCAGCAGCTTGGAAGGCGGTGCTTTGGGTCGGCAGTACTTC.

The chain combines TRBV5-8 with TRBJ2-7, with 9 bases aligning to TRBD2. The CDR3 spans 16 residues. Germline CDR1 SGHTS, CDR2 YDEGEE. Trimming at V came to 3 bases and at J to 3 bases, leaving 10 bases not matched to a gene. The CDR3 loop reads CASSYGRVAGVYEQYF. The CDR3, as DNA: TGTGCCAGCAGCTACGGGCGGGTAGCGGGAGTCTACGAGCAGTACTTC.

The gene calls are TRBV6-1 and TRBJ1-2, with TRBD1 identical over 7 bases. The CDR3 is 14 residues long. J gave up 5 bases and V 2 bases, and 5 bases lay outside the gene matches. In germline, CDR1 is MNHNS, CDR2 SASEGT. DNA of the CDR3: TGTGCCAGCAGTGAACGTTCAGGGGGTTATGGCTACACCTTC. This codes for CASSERSGGYGYTF.

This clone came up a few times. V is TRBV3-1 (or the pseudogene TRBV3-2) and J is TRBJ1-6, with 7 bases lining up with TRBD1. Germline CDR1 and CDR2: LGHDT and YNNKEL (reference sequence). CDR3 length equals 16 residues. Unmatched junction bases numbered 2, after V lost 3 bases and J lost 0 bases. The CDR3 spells CASSQGDSSYNSPLHF. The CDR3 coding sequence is TGTGCCAGCAGCCAGGGGGACAGCTCCTATAATTCACCCCTCCACTTT.

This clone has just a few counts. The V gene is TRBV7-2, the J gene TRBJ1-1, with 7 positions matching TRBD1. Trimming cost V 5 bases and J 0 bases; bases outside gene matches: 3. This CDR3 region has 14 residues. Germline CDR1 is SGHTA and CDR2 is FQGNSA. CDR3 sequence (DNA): TGTGCCAGCAGCAGGGACAGTCTGAACACTGAAGCTTTCTTT. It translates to CASSRDSLNTEAFF.

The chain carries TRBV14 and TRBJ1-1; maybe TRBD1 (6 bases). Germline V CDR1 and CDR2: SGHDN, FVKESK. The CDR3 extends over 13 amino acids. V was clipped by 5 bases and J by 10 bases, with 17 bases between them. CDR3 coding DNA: TGTGCCAGCAGCTTGAGGGACATCCCGGGAGCTTTCTTT. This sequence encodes CASSLRDIPGAFF.

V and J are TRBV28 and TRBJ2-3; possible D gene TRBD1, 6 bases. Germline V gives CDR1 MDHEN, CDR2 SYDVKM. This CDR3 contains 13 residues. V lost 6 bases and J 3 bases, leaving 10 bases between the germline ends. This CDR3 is CASRPTGTDTQYF. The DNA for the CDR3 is TGTGCCAGCAGGCCCACAGGGACAGATACGCAGTATTTT. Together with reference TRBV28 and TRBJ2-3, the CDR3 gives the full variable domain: DVKVTQSSRYLVKRTGEKVFLECVQDMDHENMFWYRQDPGLGLRLIYFSYDVKMKEKGDIPEGYSVSREKKERFSLILESASTNQTSMYLCASRPTGTDTQYFGPGTRLTVL.

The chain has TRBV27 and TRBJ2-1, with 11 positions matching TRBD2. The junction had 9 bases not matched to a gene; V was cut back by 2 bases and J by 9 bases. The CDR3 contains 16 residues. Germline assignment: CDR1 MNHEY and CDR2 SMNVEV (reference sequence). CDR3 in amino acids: CASSLVFSSGGIEQFF. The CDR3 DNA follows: TGTGCCAGCAGTTTAGTCTTTTCTAGCGGGGGGATTGAGCAGTTCTTC.

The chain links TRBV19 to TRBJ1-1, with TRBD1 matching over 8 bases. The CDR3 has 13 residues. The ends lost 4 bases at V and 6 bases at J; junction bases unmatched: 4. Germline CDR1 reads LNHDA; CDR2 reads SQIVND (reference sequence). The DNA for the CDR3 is TGTGCCAGTAGTAAGTCAGGGGGCGCTGAAGCTTTCTTT. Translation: CASSKSGGAEAFF.

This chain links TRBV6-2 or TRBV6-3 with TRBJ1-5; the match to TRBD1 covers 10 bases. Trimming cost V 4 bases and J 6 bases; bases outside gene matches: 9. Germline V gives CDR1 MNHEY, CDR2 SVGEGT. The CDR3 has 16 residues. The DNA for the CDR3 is TGTGCCAGCAGTTCCGATAGACAGGGGGCCTCTCAGCCCCAGCATTTT. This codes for CASSSDRQGASQPQHF.

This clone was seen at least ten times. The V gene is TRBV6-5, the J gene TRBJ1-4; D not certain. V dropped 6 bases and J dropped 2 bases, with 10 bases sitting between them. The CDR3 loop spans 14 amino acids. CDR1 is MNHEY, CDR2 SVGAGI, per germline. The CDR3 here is CASSRQWTNEKLFF. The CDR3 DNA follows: TGTGCCAGCAGCCGTCAGTGGACTAATGAAAAACTGTTTTTT.

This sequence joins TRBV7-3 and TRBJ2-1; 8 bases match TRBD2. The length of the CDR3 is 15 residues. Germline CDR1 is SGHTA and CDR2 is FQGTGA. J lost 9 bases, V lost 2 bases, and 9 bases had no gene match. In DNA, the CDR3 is TGTGCCAGCAGCTTAGATCCGGCGGGAGGTGGTGAGCAGTTCTTC. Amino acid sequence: CASSLDPAGGGEQFF.

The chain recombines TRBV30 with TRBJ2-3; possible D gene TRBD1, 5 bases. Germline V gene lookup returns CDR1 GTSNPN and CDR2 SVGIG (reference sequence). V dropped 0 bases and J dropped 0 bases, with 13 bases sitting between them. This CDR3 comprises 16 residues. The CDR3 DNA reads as TGTGCCTGGAGTGTAGGGGCGCTTGGTAGCACAGATACGCAGTATTTT. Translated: CAWSVGALGSTDTQYF.

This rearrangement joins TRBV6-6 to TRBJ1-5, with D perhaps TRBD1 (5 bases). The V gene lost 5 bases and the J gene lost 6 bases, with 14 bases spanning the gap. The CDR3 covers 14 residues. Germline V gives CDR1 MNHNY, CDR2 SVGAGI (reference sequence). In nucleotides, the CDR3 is TGTGCCAGCAGTAAAACGGCTGGGGCTCAGCCCCAGCATTTT. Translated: CASSKTAGAQPQHF.

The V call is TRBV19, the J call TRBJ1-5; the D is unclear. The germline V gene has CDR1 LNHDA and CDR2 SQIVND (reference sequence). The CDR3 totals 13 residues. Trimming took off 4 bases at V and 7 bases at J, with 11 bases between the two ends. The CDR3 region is CASSTFGVQPQHF. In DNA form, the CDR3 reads TGTGCCAGTAGTACCTTTGGAGTCCAGCCCCAGCATTTT.

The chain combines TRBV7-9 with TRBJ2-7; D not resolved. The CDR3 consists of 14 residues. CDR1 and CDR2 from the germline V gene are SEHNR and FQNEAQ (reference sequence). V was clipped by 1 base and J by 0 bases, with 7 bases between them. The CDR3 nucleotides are TGTGCCAGCAGCTTAGGGGCCAGCTCCTACGAGCAGTACTTC. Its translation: CASSLGASSYEQYF.

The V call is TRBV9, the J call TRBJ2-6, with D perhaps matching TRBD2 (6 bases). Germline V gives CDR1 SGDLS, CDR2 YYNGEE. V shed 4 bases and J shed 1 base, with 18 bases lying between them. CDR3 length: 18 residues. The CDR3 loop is CASSFPRDGGSGANVLTF. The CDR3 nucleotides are TGTGCCAGCAGCTTCCCCCGGGACGGGGGTTCTGGGGCCAACGTCCTGACTTTC.

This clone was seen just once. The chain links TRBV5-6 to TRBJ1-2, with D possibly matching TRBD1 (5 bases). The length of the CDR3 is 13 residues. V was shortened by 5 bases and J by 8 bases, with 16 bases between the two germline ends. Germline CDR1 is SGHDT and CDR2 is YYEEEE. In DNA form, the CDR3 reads TGTGCCAGCAGTTTGACGCAGGGCCGGGGCTACACCTTC. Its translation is CASSLTQGRGYTF.

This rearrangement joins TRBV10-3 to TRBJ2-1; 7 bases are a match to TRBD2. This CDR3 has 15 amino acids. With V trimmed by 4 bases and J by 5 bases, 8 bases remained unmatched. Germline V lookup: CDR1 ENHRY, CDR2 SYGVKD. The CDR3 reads CAISGRLAENNEQFF. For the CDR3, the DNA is TGTGCCATCAGTGGACGGCTAGCGGAAAACAATGAGCAGTTCTTC.

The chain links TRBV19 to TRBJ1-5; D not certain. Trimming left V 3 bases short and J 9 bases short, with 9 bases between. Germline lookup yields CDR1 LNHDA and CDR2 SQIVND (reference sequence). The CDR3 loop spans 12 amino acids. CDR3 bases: TGTGCCAGTAGTATCTTCGTGTGGCCCCAGCATTTT. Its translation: CASSIFVWPQHF. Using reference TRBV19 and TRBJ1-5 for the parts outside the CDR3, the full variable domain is DGGITQSPKYLFRKEGQNVTLSCEQNLNHDAMYWYRQDPGQGLRLIYYSQIVNDFQKGDIAEGYSVSREKKESFPLTVTSAQKNPTAFYLCASSIFVWPQHFGDGTRLSIL.

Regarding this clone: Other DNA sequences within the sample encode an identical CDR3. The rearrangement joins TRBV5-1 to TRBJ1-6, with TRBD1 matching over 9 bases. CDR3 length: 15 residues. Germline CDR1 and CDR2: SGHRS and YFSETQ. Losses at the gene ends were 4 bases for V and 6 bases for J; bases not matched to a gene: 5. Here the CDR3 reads CASSLEGQGNSPLHF. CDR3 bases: TGCGCCAGCAGCCTAGAGGGACAGGGTAATTCACCCCTCCACTTT.

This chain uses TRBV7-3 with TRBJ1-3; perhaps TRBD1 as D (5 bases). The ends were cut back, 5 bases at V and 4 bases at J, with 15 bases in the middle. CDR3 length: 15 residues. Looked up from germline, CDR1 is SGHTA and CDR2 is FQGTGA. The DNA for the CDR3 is TGTGCCAGCAGCCCCACAGGTGGGATGGGAAACACCATATATTTT. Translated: CASSPTGGMGNTIYF.